Detailed here is one T cell receptor (beta chain). The data are from a study of blood T cell repertoires in COVID-19. Data came from immunoSEQ multiplex PCR; TCRdb stores just in-frame clones and leaves some out. The sample holds roughly 100,000 clones, 89% seen once. CDR1 GTSNPN and CDR2 SVGIG come from the germline V gene (reference sequence). This CDR3 has 15 amino acids. V dropped 2 bases and J dropped 1 base, with 12 bases sitting between them. The chain joins TRBV30 to TRBJ1-5; possibly TRBD1 for D (6 bases). The sequence was obtained from a woman aged 60-70 years with acute or convalescent COVID-19. Sequenced material: peripheral blood. CDR3 sequence reads: CAWSLGGMSNQPQHF. In nucleotides, the CDR3 is TGTGCCTGGAGTCTTGGGGGCATGAGCAATCAGCCCCAGCATTTT.